The 23 T cell receptor beta chains below come from one sample, sequenced in a study of identical twins. MiXCR was run by TCRdb on the 5' RACE reads, yielding one entry per CDR3 protein. Found here are under 250,000 distinct CDR3 sequences, less than 8% of them singletons; the top ten hold less than 2%. The same specimen was also included in a second study, on yellow fever vaccine responses in identical twins.

The sample comprised memory (CD45RO+) T cells sorted from blood. These receptors came from a woman under 30 in good health.

The chain combines TRBV15 with TRBJ1-5; tentative D call: TRBD1 (5 bases). With 0 bases removed from V and 6 bases from J, the gap between germline ends came to 9 bases. The CDR3 has 14 residues. Germline V gene data show CDR1 as LNHNV and CDR2 as YYDKDF (reference sequence). This CDR3 is CATSRDRGSQPQHF. DNA for the CDR3: TGTGCCACCAGCAGAGATCGGGGCTCTCAGCCCCAGCATTTT. Combining the CDR3 with reference TRBV15 and TRBJ1-5 gives the whole variable domain DAMVIQNPRYQVTQFGKPVTLSCSQTLNHNVMYWYQQKSSQAPKLLFHYYDKDFNNEADTPDNFQSRRPNTSFCFLDIRSPGLGDTAMYLCATSRDRGSQPQHFGDGTRLSIL.

A few counts support this clonotype. The gene calls are TRBV6-1 and TRBJ2-6, with 10 bases fitting TRBD1. The CDR3 has 15 residues. V dropped 8 bases and J dropped 1; count of bases not matched to a gene: 2. Germline CDR1 reads MNHNS; CDR2 reads SASEGT. The chain's CDR3 is CASGTGDSGANVLTF. DNA of the CDR3: TGTGCCAGCGGGACAGGGGATTCTGGGGCCAACGTCCTGACTTTC.

This clonotype was picked up many times. The chain employs TRBV24-1 and TRBJ2-1, with 11 bases that match TRBD1. CDR1 and CDR2 from the germline V gene are KGHDR and SFDVKD. V lost 3 bases to trimming and J lost 2 bases; unmatched junction nucleotides: 2. This CDR3 is 16 amino acids long. The DNA for the CDR3 is TGTGCCACCAGTGATCGGACAGGGGGCACCTACAATGAGCAGTTCTTC. Its translation is CATSDRTGGTYNEQFF.

This CDR3 is CASSLAGPSNTEAFF. The CDR3 DNA is TGTGCCAGCAGTCTAGCGGGCCCCTCGAACACTGAAGCTTTCTTT. The genes are TRBV7-9 and TRBJ1-1; D uncertain. This CDR3 comprises 15 residues. V lost 6 bases to trimming and J lost 1 base, with 15 bases between them. Germline loops: CDR1 SEHNR, CDR2 FQNEAQ (reference sequence). Combining the CDR3 with reference TRBV7-9 and TRBJ1-1 gives the whole variable domain DTGVSQNPRHKITKRGQNVTFRCDPISEHNRLYWYRQTLGQGPEFLTYFQNEAQLEKSRLLSDRFSAERPKGSFSTLEIQRTEQGDSAMYLCASSLAGPSNTEAFFGQGTRLTVV.

This clonotype has only a few counts. The chain is built from TRBV6-2 or TRBV6-3 and TRBJ1-6; D is perhaps TRBD1 (5 bases). The V end was cut by 6 bases, the J end by 9 bases, with 9 bases between. This CDR3 comprises 12 residues. Looked up from germline, CDR1 is MNHEY and CDR2 is SVGEGT. In DNA form, the CDR3 reads TGTGCCAGCAGACCTCAGGGTTCACCCCTCCACTTT. Amino acid sequence: CASRPQGSPLHF.

This clonotype was seen a handful of times. This chain's CDR3 is CASSQGLVPGRRNTEAFF. CDR3 bases: TGTGCCAGCAGCCAAGGGTTGGTCCCGGGACGGAGGAACACTGAAGCTTTCTTT. The chain carries TRBV14 and TRBJ1-1; D perhaps matches TRBD1 (5 bases). The CDR3 contains 18 residues. Trimming took 1 base from V and 1 from J, leaving 19 bases between them. Germline V gives CDR1 SGHDN, CDR2 FVKESK.

This clonotype was counted at least ten times. This chain connects TRBV24-1 to TRBJ2-2; no reliable D call. V lost 4 bases and J lost 8, with 10 bases in between. This CDR3 is 13 amino acids long. Germline V gives CDR1 KGHDR, CDR2 SFDVKD. The CDR3 loop reads CATSDPRYGELFF. The CDR3 nucleotides read TGTGCCACCAGTGACCCGCGATATGGGGAGCTGTTTTTT.

This clonotype was recorded a few times. This sequence joins TRBV5-6 and TRBJ2-3; 10 positions agree with TRBD1. The germline CDR1 and CDR2 sequences are SGHDT and YYEEEE. The CDR3 runs 15 residues. With 1 base clipped from V and 4 bases from J, the junction kept 3 bases outside the gene matches. Written as DNA, the CDR3 is TGTGCCAGCAGCTTGTTTGGGACAGGGGCAGATACGCAGTATTTT. Protein product: CASSLFGTGADTQYF.

A word on this clonotype: One end of the junction is discordant with germline, which a read error may explain. The rearrangement links TRBV4-2 to TRBJ2-3; a weak D match, TRBD2 (6 bases). CDR1 is LGHNA and CDR2 is YNFKEQ in the germline V gene. The CDR3 sequence is 15 residues long. The chain's CDR3 is CASSQDGGRSDTEYF. CDR3 in DNA: TGTGCCAGCAGCCAAGATGGGGGGAGGTCAGATACGGAGTATTTT.

This clonotype was counted ten times or more. The J gene is TRBJ1-5, the V gene TRBV27; D is unresolved. The germline CDR1 and CDR2 sequences are MNHEY and SMNVEV (reference sequence). This CDR3 comprises 14 residues. With 5 bases removed from V and 3 bases from J, the gap between germline ends came to 11 bases. CDR3: CASSPSMNNQPQHF. CDR3 in DNA: TGTGCCAGCAGTCCCTCGATGAACAATCAGCCCCAGCATTTT.

The chain joins TRBV5-1 to TRBJ2-3, with 11 bases aligning to TRBD1. The V gene's germline CDR1 is SGHRS and CDR2 YFSETQ. The CDR3 is made up of 16 amino acids. With 4 bases clipped from V and 2 bases from J, the junction kept 6 bases outside the gene matches. Here the CDR3 reads CASSPDRGRYTDTQYF. CDR3 in DNA: TGCGCCAGCAGCCCGGACAGGGGGCGTTACACAGATACGCAGTATTTT.

The J gene is TRBJ2-2, the V gene TRBV14; 8 bases match TRBD2. Per the germline V gene, CDR1 is SGHDN and CDR2 is FVKESK. V dropped 4 bases and J dropped 4; count of bases not matched to a gene: 11. This CDR3 spans 17 amino acids. CDR3 protein: CASSPGGLAGFTGELFF. In nucleotides, the CDR3 is TGTGCCAGCAGCCCCGGGGGGCTAGCGGGCTTCACCGGGGAGCTGTTTTTT.

V usage is TRBV3-1 and J usage is TRBJ1-5; the D gene is possibly TRBD1 (6 bases). The CDR3 spans 14 residues. Trimming removed 3 bases from V and 7 bases from J, with 13 bases in between. The germline V gene encodes CDR1 LGHDT and CDR2 YNNKEL (reference sequence). As DNA, the CDR3 is TGTGCCAGCAGCCACACAGGGAAGGGGCAGCCCCAGCATTTT. Protein: CASSHTGKGQPQHF.

This clonotype was seen a handful of times. CDR3 DNA sequence: TGTGCCAGCACTACCGGAGGCCAGGTTACCAAAAACATTCAGTACTTC. It codes for CASTTGGQVTKNIQYF. The J gene is TRBJ2-4, the V gene TRBV28; a possible D gene is TRBD2 (5 bases). V lost 7 bases to trimming and J lost 2 bases, with 18 bases between them. Germline-derived CDR1 and CDR2 are MDHEN and SYDVKM. The CDR3 contains 16 residues.

In this sample, this clonotype turned up many times. The rearrangement links TRBV5-1 to TRBJ2-5; D remains ambiguous. CDR3 length equals 14 residues. Germline V gene lookup returns CDR1 SGHRS and CDR2 YFSETQ. Trimming removed 0 bases at V and 3 bases at J, with 9 bases between. CDR3 nucleotides: TGCGCCAGCAGCTTGGCAGGAAACGAAGAGACCCAGTACTTC. Translating it yields CASSLAGNEETQYF.

This clonotype was seen a few times. V usage is TRBV7-9 and J usage is TRBJ2-5; 11 bases map to TRBD2. The J segment lost 1 base and the V segment lost 5 bases, leaving 0 bases of the junction unmatched. The CDR3 loop spans 14 amino acids. The germline gives CDR1 SEHNR, CDR2 FQNEAQ (reference sequence). The CDR3 bases are TGTGCCAGCAGCGGGACTAGCGGCCAAGAGACCCAGTACTTC. Translation gives CASSGTSGQETQYF.

This clonotype has only a few counts. This chain links TRBV21-1 with TRBJ2-3; the table calls TRBD1, which could not be checked here. TRBV21-1 represents a pseudogene. The CDR3 is made up of 13 amino acids. The CDR3 coding sequence is TGTGCCAGCAGCAAAGTTGGGGGCCCTACGCAGTATTTT. This translates into CASSKVGGPTQYF.

The genes are TRBV5-1 and TRBJ2-3, with D unresolved. Germline-derived CDR1 and CDR2 are SGHRS and YFSETQ. The ends were cut back, 2 bases at V and 3 bases at J, with 7 bases in the middle. The length of the CDR3 is 13 residues. Here the CDR3 reads CASSFQATDTQYF. In DNA form, the CDR3 reads TGCGCCAGCAGCTTCCAGGCAACAGATACGCAGTATTTT. Using reference TRBV5-1 and TRBJ2-3 for the parts outside the CDR3, the full variable domain is KAGVTQTPRYLIKTRGQQVTLSCSPISGHRSVSWYQQTPGQGLQFLFEYFSETQRNKGNFPGRFSGRQFSNSRSEMNVSTLELGDSALYLCASSFQATDTQYFGPGTRLTVL.

The rearrangement uses TRBV23-1 and TRBJ2-1; D is ambiguous. TRBV23-1 is noted as an ORF with a role that remains uncertain. The CDR3 consists of 16 residues. Trimming removed 5 bases at V and 7 bases at J, with 21 bases between. The CDR3 region is CASSWSVIALQNEQFF. CDR3 nucleotides: TGCGCCAGCAGTTGGAGCGTGATAGCCCTTCAGAATGAGCAGTTCTTC.

In this sample, this clonotype turned up many times. CDR3 nucleotides: TGTGCCAGCAGCAATCCCCCCCGCCGGGGGACTAGCGAGCACGGTTACAATGAGCAGTTCTTC. Its protein product is CASSNPPRRGTSEHGYNEQFF. This rearrangement joins TRBV21-1 to TRBJ2-1; no check of the table's D call, TRBD2, against the DNA was made. TRBV21-1 is described as a pseudogene. The CDR3 runs to 21 residues.

There are many counts of this clonotype. One end of the junction fails to match germline, which may point to a read error. The CDR3 bases are TGTGCCAGCAGTGGGAGCGGGGCAGCCAAGCAGTTTTTC. This sequence encodes CASSGSGAAKQFF. This sequence joins TRBV12-3 or TRBV12-4 and TRBJ2-1; 7 bases agree with TRBD2. CDR3 length equals 13 residues.

This clonotype was counted at least ten times. The chain combines TRBV11-3 with TRBJ2-2; D might be TRBD2 (5 bases). The V and J ends lost 1 base and 3 bases respectively, with 9 bases between them. CDR1 and CDR2 (germline): SGHNT, YENEEA. The CDR3 is 15 residues long. This CDR3 reads CASSLGGRDTGELFF. DNA of the CDR3: TGTGCCAGCAGCTTAGGTGGGAGAGACACCGGGGAGCTGTTTTTT. The variable domain in full, completed from reference TRBV11-3 and TRBJ2-2, reads EAGVVQSPRYKIIEKKQPVAFWCNPISGHNTLYWYLQNLGQGPELLIRYENEEAVDDSQLPKDRFSAERLKGVDSTLKIQPAELGDSAVYLCASSLGGRDTGELFFGEGSRLTVL.

J is TRBJ1-1 and V is TRBV5-1; perhaps TRBD1 as D (5 bases). This CDR3 has 16 amino acids. Germline-derived CDR1 and CDR2 are SGHRS and YFSETQ. V dropped 0 bases and J dropped 0 bases, with 12 bases sitting between them. The DNA of the CDR3 is TGCGCCAGCAGCTTGGCAGGCAGGGCTATGAACACTGAAGCTTTCTTT. Its protein product is CASSLAGRAMNTEAFF.